These 24 T cell receptor beta chains were sequenced from one sample in a study of cytomegalovirus exposure and HLA in healthy donors listed by TCRdb under 2017. Library generation was performed with the immunoSEQ multiplex PCR assay. A mixture of 60 forward primers for TCR Vbeta segments and 13 reverse primers for TCR Jbeta segments was used in the multiplex PCR. TCRdb's version of the immuneACCESS table is confined to in-frame rearrangements and falls short of the full clone set. An unresolved V gene accounts for under half of the shortfall where checked; the remainder is of unknown origin. Present in this sample are roughly 93,000 clones, under 85% of which were seen just once. The ten largest account for 11% of the sample. Source material: PBMCs. The receptors derive from a man aged 18 to 29 in good health and CMV-seropositive.

This chain links TRBV6-4 with TRBJ2-1, with TRBD1 matching over 9 bases. Germline CDR1 reads MRHNA; CDR2 reads SNTAGT. The CDR3 length is 14 residues. After removal of 5 bases from V and 8 bases from J, the junction contained 7 bases not matched to a gene. CDR3 coding DNA: TGTGCCAGCAGTCAAATACAGGGGGCCCATGAGCAGTTCTTC. It encodes CASSQIQGAHEQFF.

The chain has TRBV5-4 and TRBJ2-7; TRBD1 is a possible D gene (7 bases). The CDR3 is made up of 15 amino acids. CDR1 is SGHNT and CDR2 is YYREEE in the germline V gene (reference sequence). V was shortened by 4 bases and J by 2 bases, with 16 bases between the two germline ends. The CDR3: CASSRTGGPPYEQYF. CDR3 sequence (DNA): TGTGCCAGCAGCAGGACAGGAGGGCCGCCCTACGAGCAGTACTTC.

The rearrangement uses TRBV27 and TRBJ1-1; TRBD1 is a possible D gene (6 bases). Germline CDR1 is MNHEY and CDR2 is SMNVEV (reference sequence). V lost 0 bases and J 0 bases, leaving 11 bases between the germline ends. The CDR3 loop spans 16 amino acids. This chain's CDR3 is CASSLSRTAMNTEAFF. The CDR3 DNA reads as TGTGCCAGCAGTTTATCGAGGACAGCAATGAACACTGAAGCTTTCTTT.

The CDR3 sequence is CAISESRGFGGYTF. In DNA, the CDR3 is TGTGCCATCAGTGAGTCACGGGGGTTCGGCGGCTACACCTTC. The chain couples TRBV10-3 to TRBJ1-2; maybe TRBD1 (5 bases). From germline, CDR1 is ENHRY and CDR2 SYGVKD. This CDR3 has 14 residues. V was trimmed by 0 bases and J by 8 bases, leaving 13 bases between them.

Comments on this clone: The junction departs from germline at one end; a sequencing error may be responsible. The identical CDR3 is also encoded by other nucleotide sequences in the sample. The rearrangement links TRBV2 to TRBJ1-5; 9 nucleotides align to TRBD1. Germline CDR1 SNHLY, CDR2 FYNNEI. The CDR3 extends over 15 amino acids. For the CDR3, the DNA is TGTGCCAGCAGTGTACAACAGGGGGCATTTCAGCCCCAACATTTT. This gives the protein CASSVQQGAFQPQHF.

V and J are TRBV13 and TRBJ2-7; 7 bases are a match to TRBD2. Per the germline V gene, CDR1 is PRHDT and CDR2 is FYEKMQ (reference sequence). The CDR3 consists of 16 residues. With V trimmed by 0 bases and J by 0 bases, 5 bases remained unmatched. The CDR3 DNA sequence: TGTGCCAGCAGCTTAGGCCCTGGGGAGGGCTCCTACGAGCAGTACTTC. Translating gives CASSLGPGEGSYEQYF.

J is TRBJ2-3 and V is TRBV5-1; 8 nucleotides align to TRBD2. CDR3 length: 15 amino acids. Germline assignment: CDR1 SGHRS and CDR2 YFSETQ. The V gene end was trimmed by 2 bases and the J gene end by 5 bases; junction bases not matched to a gene: 7. This CDR3 is CASSLAAGGRDTQYF. The CDR3 bases are TGCGCCAGCAGCTTAGCTGCGGGGGGCAGAGATACGCAGTATTTT.

The chain uses TRBV27 and TRBJ1-1; 8 positions agree with TRBD1. From germline, CDR1 is MNHEY and CDR2 SMNVEV (reference sequence). The ends lost 7 bases at V and 1 base at J; junction bases unmatched: 11. The CDR3 length is 16 residues. In DNA, the CDR3 is TGTGCCAGCACCCCCACGCAGACAGGGGAGAACACTGAAGCTTTCTTT. Its protein product is CASTPTQTGENTEAFF.

This clone was observed a few times. The chain carries TRBV4-1 and TRBJ1-6; 9 bases fit TRBD1. The J segment lost 10 bases and the V segment lost 1 base, leaving 5 bases of the junction unmatched. The CDR3 has 15 amino acids. Per germline, CDR1 MGHRA and CDR2 YSYEKL. In DNA, the CDR3 is TGCGCCAGCAGCCAAGTAGGGACAGGGAAATCACCCCTCCACTTT. It specifies CASSQVGTGKSPLHF.

This clone was seen a single time. V and J are TRBV7-9 and TRBJ1-4; the match to TRBD1 covers 7 bases. J gave up 5 bases and V 6 bases, and 6 bases lay outside the gene matches. Germline assignment: CDR1 SEHNR and CDR2 FQNEAQ (reference sequence). The CDR3 consists of 14 residues. CDR3 nucleotides: TGTGCCAGCAGTGTCGGACAGGTGAATGAAAAACTGTTTTTT. It yields the protein CASSVGQVNEKLFF. Using reference TRBV7-9 and TRBJ1-4 for the parts outside the CDR3, the full variable domain is DTGVSQNPRHKITKRGQNVTFRCDPISEHNRLYWYRQTLGQGPEFLTYFQNEAQLEKSRLLSDRFSAERPKGSFSTLEIQRTEQGDSAMYLCASSVGQVNEKLFFGSGTQLSVL.

The chain uses TRBV2 and TRBJ1-4, with TRBD1 identical over 9 bases. This CDR3 spans 14 amino acids. CDR1 SNHLY and CDR2 FYNNEI come from the germline V gene. J was trimmed by 1 base and V by 11 bases; bases with no gene match: 5. CDR3: CAGGQGLTNEKLFF. The CDR3 bases are TGTGCCGGCGGACAGGGGCTAACTAATGAAAAACTGTTTTTT.

The chain couples TRBV30 to TRBJ2-1, with 11 bases aligning to TRBD2. The CDR3 contains 14 residues. CDR1 is GTSNPN and CDR2 is SVGIG in the germline V gene (reference sequence). Trimming at V came to 0 bases and at J to 7 bases, leaving 2 bases not matched to a gene. CDR3 coding DNA: TGTGCCTGGAGTGTGGGGACTAGCGGTAATGAGCAGTTCTTC. As protein: CAWSVGTSGNEQFF.

This chain uses TRBV6-5 with TRBJ1-5; the D gene is possibly TRBD1 (6 bases). V was cut by 6 bases and J by 4 bases, with 13 bases left in between. The CDR3 covers 14 residues. Germline assignment: CDR1 MNHEY and CDR2 SVGAGI. CDR3 loop: CASSKGDGNQPQHF. The CDR3 DNA follows: TGTGCCAGCAGCAAGGGGGACGGAAATCAGCCCCAGCATTTT.

This clone was detected once. The chain recombines TRBV5-4 with TRBJ2-1; 7 bases are a match to TRBD2. The CDR3 runs to 16 residues. Germline V gene lookup returns CDR1 SGHNT and CDR2 YYREEE (reference sequence). Trimming removed 0 bases from V and 8 bases from J; junction bases left unmatched: 11. The CDR3 DNA reads as TGTGCCAGCAGCTTGGGGCTAGCGGACACCGGGTATGAGCAGTTCTTC. Protein product: CASSLGLADTGYEQFF.

The rearrangement joins TRBV7-9 to TRBJ2-7; 9 bases agree with TRBD1. CDR3 length: 17 amino acids. CDR1 and CDR2 (germline): SEHNR, FQNEAQ (reference sequence). The V and J ends lost 7 bases and 2 bases, in that order; junction bases with no gene match: 15. The CDR3 nucleotides are TGTGCCAGCATGGTCTTCCTCCCCGGGACAGGGCCCTACGAGCAGTACTTC. This translates into CASMVFLPGTGPYEQYF. Full variable domain (remainder filled in from reference TRBV7-9 and TRBJ2-7): DTGVSQNPRHKITKRGQNVTFRCDPISEHNRLYWYRQTLGQGPEFLTYFQNEAQLEKSRLLSDRFSAERPKGSFSTLEIQRTEQGDSAMYLCASMVFLPGTGPYEQYFGPGTRLTVT.

The V gene is TRBV7-8, the J gene TRBJ2-7; the D is unclear. V lost 5 bases and J lost 2, with 7 bases in between. Germline V gives CDR1 SGHVS, CDR2 FQNEAQ. The CDR3 spans 12 residues. As DNA, the CDR3 is TGTGCCAGCAGCGCCGACACCTACGAGCAGTACTTC. Its translation: CASSADTYEQYF. The full variable domain, rest sourced from reference TRBV7-8 and TRBJ2-7, is GAGVSQSPRYKVAKRGQDVALRCDPISGHVSLFWYQQALGQGPEFLTYFQNEAQLDKSGLPSDRFFAERPEGSVSTLKIQRTQQEDSAVYLCASSADTYEQYFGPGTRLTVT.

J is TRBJ2-3 and V is TRBV7-9; the match to TRBD2 covers 14 bases. This CDR3 has 16 amino acids. Trimming at V came to 5 bases and at J to 3 bases, leaving 4 bases not matched to a gene. Germline V CDR1 and CDR2: SEHNR, FQNEAQ (reference sequence). The CDR3 DNA sequence: TGTGCCAGCAGCCGAGGACTAGCGGGGGGAACAGATACGCAGTATTTT. Residues: CASSRGLAGGTDTQYF.

The V and J genes are TRBV6-5 and TRBJ1-2; TRBD1 agrees at 8 bases. This CDR3 is built from 15 residues. The germline V gene encodes CDR1 MNHEY and CDR2 SVGAGI. Trimming at V came to 4 bases and at J to 5 bases, leaving 9 bases not matched to a gene. The CDR3 region has the DNA TGTGCCAGCAGTTTGAGGCAGGGGGCTTGGTATGGCTACACCTTC. This sequence encodes CASSLRQGAWYGYTF.

This sequence joins TRBV4-1 and TRBJ1-1; 9 bases are shared with TRBD1. J was trimmed by 7 bases and V by 1 base; bases with no gene match: 19. Germline V gene lookup returns CDR1 MGHRA and CDR2 YSYEKL. The CDR3 is 19 residues long. CDR3 protein: CASSQGLNRGRFGFFEAFF. The DNA for the CDR3 is TGCGCCAGCAGCCAAGGCTTGAACAGGGGGCGCTTCGGGTTTTTTGAAGCTTTCTTT.

The chain has TRBV4-1 and TRBJ2-7; 9 bases fit TRBD1. There are 17 residues in the CDR3. Trimming removed 2 bases from V and 0 bases from J; junction bases left unmatched: 8. Per germline, CDR1 MGHRA and CDR2 YSYEKL. The CDR3 loop is CASSQFPGTGSSYEQYF. DNA for the CDR3: TGCGCCAGCAGCCAATTTCCCGGGACAGGGAGCTCCTACGAGCAGTACTTC.

The V and J genes are TRBV7-8 and TRBJ2-3; 11 bases match TRBD2. The CDR3 extends over 16 amino acids. Per germline, CDR1 SGHVS and CDR2 FQNEAQ. The J segment lost 5 bases and the V segment lost 3 bases, leaving 7 bases of the junction unmatched. The CDR3, as DNA: TGTGCCAGCAGCTTGCCACTAGCGGGGGTTATAGATACGCAGTATTTT. This codes for CASSLPLAGVIDTQYF.

The CDR3 bases are TGTGCCAGCAGTTACGAGGAACAGGGGGCGAGGGAGACCCAGTACTTC. Translating gives CASSYEEQGARETQYF. The chain recombines TRBV6-5 with TRBJ2-5; TRBD1 matches 9 bases. This CDR3 region has 16 residues. Germline V gene sequence: CDR1 MNHEY, CDR2 SVGAGI. After removal of 2 bases from V and 5 bases from J, the junction contained 9 bases not matched to a gene.

This chain uses TRBV6-5 with TRBJ1-2; no definite D call. Germline V lookup: CDR1 MNHEY, CDR2 SVGAGI. The CDR3 has 14 residues. V lost 6 bases and J 6 bases, leaving 17 bases between the germline ends. The CDR3 here is CASSYYEGADGYTF. The CDR3 coding sequence is TGTGCCAGCAGCTATTATGAGGGAGCGGATGGCTACACCTTC.

A word on this clone: This same CDR3 is encoded by further DNA sequences in the sample. V is TRBV4-1 and J is TRBJ2-1; no definite D call. V gave up 1 base and J gave up 0 bases, with 10 bases separating them. This CDR3 region has 16 residues. Per germline, CDR1 MGHRA and CDR2 YSYEKL. CDR3 amino acids: CASSQVDMVSYNEQFF. CDR3 in DNA: TGCGCCAGCAGCCAAGTTGACATGGTCTCCTACAATGAGCAGTTCTTC.